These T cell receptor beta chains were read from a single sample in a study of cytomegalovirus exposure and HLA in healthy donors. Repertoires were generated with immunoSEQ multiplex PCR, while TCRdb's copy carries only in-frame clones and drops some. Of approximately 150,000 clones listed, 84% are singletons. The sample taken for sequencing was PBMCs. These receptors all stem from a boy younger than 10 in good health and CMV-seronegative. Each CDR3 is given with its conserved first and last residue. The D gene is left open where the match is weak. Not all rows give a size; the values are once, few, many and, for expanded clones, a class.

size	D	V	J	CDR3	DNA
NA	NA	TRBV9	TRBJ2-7	CASSVAVQAYEQYF	TGTGCCAGCAGCGTAGCGGTCCAGGCCTACGAGCAGTACTTC
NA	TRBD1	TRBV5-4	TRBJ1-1	CASRARQGVFTEAFF	TGTGCCAGCAGGGCTAGACAGGGGGTCTTCACTGAAGCTTTCTTT
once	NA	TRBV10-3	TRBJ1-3	CAISRGGDAGNTIYF	TGTGCCATCAGTCGTGGGGGGGACGCTGGAAACACCATATATTTT
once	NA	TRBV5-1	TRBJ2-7	CASRTGGAYNEQYF	TGCGCCAGCAGGACTGGGGGGGCTTACAACGAGCAGTACTTC
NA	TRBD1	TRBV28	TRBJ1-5	CASEWGTGRNQPQHF	TGTGCCAGCGAGTGGGGGACAGGGCGCAATCAGCCCCAGCATTTT
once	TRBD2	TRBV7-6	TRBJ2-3	CASSTRGLAGNTDTQYF	TGTGCCAGCAGCACACGGGGACTAGCGGGGAACACAGATACGCAGTATTTT
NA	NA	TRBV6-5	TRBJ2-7	CASGRTGHYEQYF	TGTGCCAGCGGTAGAACAGGTCACTACGAGCAGTACTTC
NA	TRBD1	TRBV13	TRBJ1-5	CASSAQTGGSGNQPQHF	TGTGCCAGCAGCGCCCAGACAGGGGGAAGTGGCAATCAGCCCCAGCATTTT
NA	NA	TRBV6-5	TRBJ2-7	CASSYRGRGIHEQYF	TGTGCCAGCAGTTACAGGGGCAGGGGTATCCACGAGCAGTACTTC
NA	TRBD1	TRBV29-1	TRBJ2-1	CSAGQGHNEQFF	TGCAGCGCAGGACAGGGTCACAATGAGCAGTTCTTC
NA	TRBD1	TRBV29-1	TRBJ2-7	CSVGTGYEQYF	TGCAGCGTGGGGACAGGCTACGAGCAGTACTTC
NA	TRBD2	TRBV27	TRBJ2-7	CASRTGTASGRASYEQYF	TGTGCCAGCAGAACCGGGACAGCAAGCGGGAGGGCGTCCTACGAGCAGTACTTC
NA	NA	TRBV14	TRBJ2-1	CASSLVIGEQFF	TGTGCCAGCAGCCTTGTTATCGGGGAGCAGTTCTTC
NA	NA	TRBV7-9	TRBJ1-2	CASSSQALYGYTF	TGTGCCAGCAGCTCACAGGCCCTCTATGGCTACACCTTC
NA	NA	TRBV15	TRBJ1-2	CATSRDSYGYTF	TGTGCCACCAGCAGAGATAGCTATGGCTACACCTTC
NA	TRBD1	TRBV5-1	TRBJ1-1	CASSQWTGMDTEAFF	TGCGCCAGCAGCCAATGGACAGGAATGGACACTGAAGCTTTCTTT
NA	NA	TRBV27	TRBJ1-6	CASSSGRTLNSPLHF	TGTGCCAGCAGTTCGGGTCGAACCCTTAATTCACCCCTCCACTTT
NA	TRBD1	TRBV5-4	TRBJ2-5	CASSLRTGKETQYF	TGTGCCAGCAGCTTAAGGACAGGGAAAGAGACCCAGTACTTC
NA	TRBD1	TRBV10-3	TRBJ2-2	CAAGTGEIGELFF	TGTGCCGCCGGGACAGGGGAGATCGGGGAGCTGTTTTTT
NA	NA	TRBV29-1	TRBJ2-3	CSVDFRQAQYF	TGCAGCGTTGATTTCCGGCAGGCGCAGTATTTT
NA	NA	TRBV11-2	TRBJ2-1	CASSEVILKTEQFF	TGTGCCAGCAGCGAGGTCATTTTGAAGACCGAGCAGTTCTTC
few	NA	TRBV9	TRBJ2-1	CASSVGGSLNEQFF	TGTGCCAGCAGCGTAGGAGGGAGTCTCAATGAGCAGTTCTTC
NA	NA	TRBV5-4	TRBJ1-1	CASSPRMLPGDTEAFF	TGTGCCAGCAGCCCGCGAATGTTACCGGGGGACACTGAAGCTTTCTTT
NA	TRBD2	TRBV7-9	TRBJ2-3	CASSFPGLADGTDTQYF	TGTGCCAGCAGCTTCCCGGGACTAGCGGACGGCACAGATACGCAGTATTTT
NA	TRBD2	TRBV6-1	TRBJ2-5	CASSGGLAGGVLGETQYF	TGTGCCAGCAGTGGAGGACTAGCGGGAGGCGTCCTCGGGGAGACCCAGTACTTC
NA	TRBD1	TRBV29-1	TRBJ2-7	CSTARTGWGHEQYF	TGCAGCACCGCTCGGACAGGGTGGGGCCACGAGCAGTACTTC
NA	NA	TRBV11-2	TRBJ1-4	CASSLGWENEKLFF	TGTGCCAGCAGCTTAGGCTGGGAGAATGAAAAACTGTTTTTT
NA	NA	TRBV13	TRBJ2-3	CASSPRLAGDTQYF	TGTGCCAGCAGCCCGAGACTGGCGGGGGATACGCAGTATTTT
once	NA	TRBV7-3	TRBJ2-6	CASSLMAGLSGANVLTF	TGTGCCAGCAGCTTAATGGCGGGACTCTCTGGGGCCAACGTCCTGACTTTC
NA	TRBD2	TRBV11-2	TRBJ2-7	CASSPSGGAAHEQYF	TGTGCCAGCAGCCCGAGCGGGGGTGCGGCCCACGAGCAGTACTTC
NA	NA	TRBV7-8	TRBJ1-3	CASSTPRGFGNTIYF	TGTGCCAGCAGCACCCCCAGGGGCTTTGGAAACACCATATATTTT
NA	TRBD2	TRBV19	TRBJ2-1	CASQLGGTEQFF	TGTGCCAGCCAACTGGGGGGGACTGAGCAGTTCTTC
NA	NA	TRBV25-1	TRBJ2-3	CASSERLKIDTQYF	TGTGCCAGCAGTGAGCGACTGAAGATAGATACGCAGTATTTT
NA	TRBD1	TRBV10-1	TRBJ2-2	CASSEPSGTGGSGELFF	TGCGCCAGCAGTGAGCCCTCCGGGACAGGGGGCTCCGGGGAGCTGTTTTTT
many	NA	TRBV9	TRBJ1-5	CASSVGGTQPQHF	TGTGCCAGCAGCGTAGGAGGAACTCAGCCCCAGCATTTT
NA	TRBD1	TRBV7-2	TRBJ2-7	CASSQGAANYEQYF	TGTGCCAGCAGCCAGGGGGCTGCCAACTACGAGCAGTACTTC
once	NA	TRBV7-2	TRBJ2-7	CASSLSPQGYYEQYF	TGTGCCAGCAGCTTATCGCCCCAGGGCTATTACGAGCAGTACTTC
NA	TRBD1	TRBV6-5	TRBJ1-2	CASSFGTGAFNGYTF	TGTGCCAGCAGTTTTGGAACAGGGGCCTTCAATGGCTACACCTTC
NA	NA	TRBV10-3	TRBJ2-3	CAISDLRPEGTDTQYF	TGTGCCATCAGCGACTTGCGCCCAGAGGGCACAGATACGCAGTATTTT
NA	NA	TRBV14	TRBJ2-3	CASSLVSERALLDTQYF	TGTGCCAGCAGCCTGGTTTCGGAGCGGGCGCTATTGGATACGCAGTATTTT